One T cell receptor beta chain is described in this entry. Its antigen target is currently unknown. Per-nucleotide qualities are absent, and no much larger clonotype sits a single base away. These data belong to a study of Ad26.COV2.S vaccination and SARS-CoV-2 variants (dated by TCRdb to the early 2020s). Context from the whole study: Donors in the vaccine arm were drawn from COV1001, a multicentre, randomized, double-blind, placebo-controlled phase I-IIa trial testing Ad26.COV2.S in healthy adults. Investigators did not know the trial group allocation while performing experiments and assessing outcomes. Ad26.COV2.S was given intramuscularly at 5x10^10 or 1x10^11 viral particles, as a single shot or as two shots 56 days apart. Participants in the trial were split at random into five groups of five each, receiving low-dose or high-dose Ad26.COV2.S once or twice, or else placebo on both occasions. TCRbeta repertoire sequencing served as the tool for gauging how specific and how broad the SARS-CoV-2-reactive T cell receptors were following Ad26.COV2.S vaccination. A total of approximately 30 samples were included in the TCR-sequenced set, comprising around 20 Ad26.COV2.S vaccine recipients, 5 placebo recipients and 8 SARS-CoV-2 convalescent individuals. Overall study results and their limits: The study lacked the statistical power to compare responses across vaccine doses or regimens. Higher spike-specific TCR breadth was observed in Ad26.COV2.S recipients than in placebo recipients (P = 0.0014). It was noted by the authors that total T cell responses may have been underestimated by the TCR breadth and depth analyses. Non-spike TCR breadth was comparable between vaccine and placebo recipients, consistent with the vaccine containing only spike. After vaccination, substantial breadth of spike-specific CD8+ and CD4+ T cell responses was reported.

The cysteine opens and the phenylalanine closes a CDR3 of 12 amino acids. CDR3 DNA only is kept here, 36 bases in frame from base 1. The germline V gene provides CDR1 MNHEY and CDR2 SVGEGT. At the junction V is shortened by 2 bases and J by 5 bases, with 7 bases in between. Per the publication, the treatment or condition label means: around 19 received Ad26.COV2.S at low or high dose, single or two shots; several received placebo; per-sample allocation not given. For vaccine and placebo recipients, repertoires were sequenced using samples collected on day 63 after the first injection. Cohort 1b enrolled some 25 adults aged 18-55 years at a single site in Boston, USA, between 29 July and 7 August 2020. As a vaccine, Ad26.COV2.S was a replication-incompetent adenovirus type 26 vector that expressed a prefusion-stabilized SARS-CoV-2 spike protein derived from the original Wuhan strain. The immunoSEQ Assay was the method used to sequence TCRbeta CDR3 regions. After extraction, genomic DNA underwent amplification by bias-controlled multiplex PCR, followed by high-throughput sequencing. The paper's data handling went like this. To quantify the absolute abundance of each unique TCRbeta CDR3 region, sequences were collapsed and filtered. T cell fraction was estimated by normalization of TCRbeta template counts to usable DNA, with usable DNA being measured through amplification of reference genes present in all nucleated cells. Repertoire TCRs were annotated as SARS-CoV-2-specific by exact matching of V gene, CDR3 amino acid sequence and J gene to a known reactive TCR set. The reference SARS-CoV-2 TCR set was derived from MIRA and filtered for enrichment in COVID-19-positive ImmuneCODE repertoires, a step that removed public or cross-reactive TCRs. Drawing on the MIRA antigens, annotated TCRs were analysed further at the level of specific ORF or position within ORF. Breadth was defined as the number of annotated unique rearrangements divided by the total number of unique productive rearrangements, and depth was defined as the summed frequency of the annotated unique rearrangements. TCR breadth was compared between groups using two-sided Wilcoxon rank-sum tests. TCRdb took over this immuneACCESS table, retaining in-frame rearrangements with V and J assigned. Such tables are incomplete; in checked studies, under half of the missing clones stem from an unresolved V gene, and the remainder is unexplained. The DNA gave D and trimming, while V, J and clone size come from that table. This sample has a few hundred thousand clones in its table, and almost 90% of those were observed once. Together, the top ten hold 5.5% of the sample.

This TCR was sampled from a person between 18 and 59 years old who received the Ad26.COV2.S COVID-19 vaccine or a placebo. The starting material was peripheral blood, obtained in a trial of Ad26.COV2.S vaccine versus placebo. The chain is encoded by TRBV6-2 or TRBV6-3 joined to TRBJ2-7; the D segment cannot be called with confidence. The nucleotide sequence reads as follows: TGTGCCAGCAGTTACCTCGACCACGAGCAGTACTTC. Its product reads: CASSYLDHEQYF.